One and the same sample provided the 20 T cell receptor beta chains below, sequenced in a study of cytomegalovirus exposure and HLA in healthy donors. The primer mix had 60 Vbeta and 13 Jbeta primers. Data came from immunoSEQ multiplex PCR; TCRdb stores just in-frame clones and leaves some out. This table has about 260,000 clones, around 65% appearing once. Sequencing used PBMCs. Every receptor here comes from a female donor in good health and CMV-seronegative.

This clone was found a few times. The V call is TRBV19, the J call TRBJ2-7, with D possibly matching TRBD1 (6 bases). V gave up 6 bases and J gave up 2 bases, with 11 bases separating them. CDR3 length: 13 amino acids. Germline CDR1 LNHDA, CDR2 SQIVND (reference sequence). CDR3 sequence (DNA): TGTGCCAGTAGCTTGACAGGTCCCTACGAGCAGTACTTC. Protein: CASSLTGPYEQYF.

The chain couples TRBV10-3 to TRBJ2-7, with TRBD2 matching 8 bases. This CDR3 region has 14 residues. V gave up 6 bases and J gave up 4 bases; unmatched junction bases: 8. Germline V CDR1 and CDR2: ENHRY, SYGVKD. The CDR3 DNA reads TGTGCCATCAGGACCGGGACTAGTGAATACGAGCAGTACTTC. This sequence encodes CAIRTGTSEYEQYF.

This clone was counted only a few times. In the same sample, other DNA sequences code for this CDR3. The CDR3 protein is CASSQGRGTQYF. In DNA, the CDR3 is TGCGCCAGCAGCCAAGGCCGAGGTACGCAGTATTTT. The chain combines TRBV4-1 with TRBJ2-3; no clear D gene. CDR3 length: 12 residues. Germline V gives CDR1 MGHRA, CDR2 YSYEKL. V was pared by 1 base and J by 8 bases, with 7 bases between.

This rearrangement joins TRBV5-4 to TRBJ2-3; 14 bases agree with TRBD2. The CDR3 covers 20 residues. Per germline, CDR1 SGHNT and CDR2 YYREEE (reference sequence). The V segment lost 4 bases and the J segment 1 base; nucleotides outside the gene matches: 14. This CDR3 is CASSVLGTSGSKFGTDTQYF. The CDR3 nucleotides are TGTGCCAGCAGCGTACTTGGGACTAGCGGGAGTAAATTCGGCACAGATACGCAGTATTTT.

A word on this clone: Mismatch with germline at one junction end may stem from a read error. The V gene is TRBV7-7, the J gene TRBJ2-2; D ambiguous. Germline CDR1 reads SSHAT; CDR2 reads FNYEAQ (reference sequence). CDR3 size: 14 residues. The DNA of the CDR3 is TGTGCTAGCAGCTCATCCACGAACACCGGGGAGCTGTTTTTT. Protein product: CASSSSTNTGELFF.

The rearrangement uses TRBV14 and TRBJ2-7; 14 nucleotides align to TRBD2. This CDR3 region has 16 residues. V was clipped by 4 bases and J by 3 bases; unmatched bases: 5. CDR1 SGHDN and CDR2 FVKESK come from the germline V gene. The CDR3 bases are TGTGCCAGCAGCCCCCGGACTAGCGGGAGGATCTACGAGCAGTACTTC. Its protein is CASSPRTSGRIYEQYF.

J is TRBJ1-3 and V is TRBV4-2; D gene ambiguous. The CDR3 loop spans 14 amino acids. Trimming took 3 bases from V and 2 from J, leaving 8 bases between them. Per the germline V gene, CDR1 is LGHNA and CDR2 is YNFKEQ. As DNA, the CDR3 is TGTGCCAGCAGCCAGCCCCTAACTGGAAACACCATATATTTT. Translation gives CASSQPLTGNTIYF.

The V call is TRBV5-4, the J call TRBJ2-5; TRBD2 might be the D (6 bases). With 0 bases removed from V and 3 bases from J, the gap between germline ends came to 15 bases. The CDR3 is 16 residues long. Germline CDR1 and CDR2: SGHNT and YYREEE (reference sequence). The CDR3 protein is CASSLAQRAAEETQYF. The CDR3, as DNA: TGTGCCAGCAGCTTGGCCCAGCGGGCCGCCGAAGAGACCCAGTACTTC.

The rearrangement links TRBV18 to TRBJ2-1, with D tentatively TRBD1 (6 bases). Germline loops: CDR1 KGHSH, CDR2 LQKENI. CDR3 length: 15 residues. With 2 bases removed from V and 2 bases from J, the gap between germline ends came to 10 bases. The CDR3 DNA follows: TGTGCCAGCTCACCATCCGGGACACCCTACAATGAGCAGTTCTTC. Residues: CASSPSGTPYNEQFF.

V is TRBV5-1 and J is TRBJ2-1; 8 nucleotides align to TRBD2. Per the germline V gene, CDR1 is SGHRS and CDR2 is YFSETQ. With 3 bases clipped from V and 7 bases from J, the junction kept 9 bases outside the gene matches. CDR3 length: 15 amino acids. CDR3 in DNA: TGCGCCAGCAGCTCTTTAGCGGGATTTGAAAATGAGCAGTTCTTC. Amino acids: CASSSLAGFENEQFF.

The chain joins TRBV11-3 to TRBJ2-7; a possible D gene is TRBD1 (6 bases). V lost 1 base to trimming and J lost 6 bases, with 13 bases between them. The CDR3 length is 14 residues. Germline V gene data show CDR1 as SGHNT and CDR2 as YENEEA. CDR3 nucleotide sequence: TGTGCCAGCAGCTTAGGGGGGACAACTGGCGAGCAGTACTTC. It specifies CASSLGGTTGEQYF.

The chain couples TRBV23-1 to TRBJ2-5, with D possibly being TRBD2 (6 bases). TRBV23-1 is noted as an ORF with a role that remains uncertain. V lost 10 bases, J lost 5 bases, and 17 bases lay in between. This CDR3 is 13 amino acids long. CDR3 loop: CATPVGGRETQYF. The CDR3 coding sequence is TGCGCCACCCCGGTCGGGGGAAGGGAGACCCAGTACTTC.

The chain joins TRBV21-1 to TRBJ1-2. TRBV21-1 is a pseudogene locus. The CDR3 runs 15 residues. Here the CDR3 reads CASSKGKPRRGGYTF. In DNA, the CDR3 is TGTGCCAGCAGCAAAGGTAAACCCCGGCGGGGTGGCTACACCTTC.

The J gene is TRBJ2-3, the V gene TRBV27, with 7 bases matching TRBD2. Germline CDR1 MNHEY, CDR2 SMNVEV (reference sequence). V trimming: 2 bases; J trimming: 3 bases; junction bases outside the gene matches: 8. This CDR3 region has 16 residues. The CDR3 sequence is CASSLEGRGATDTQYF. CDR3 in DNA: TGTGCCAGCAGTTTAGAAGGGAGGGGAGCAACAGATACGCAGTATTTT.

J is TRBJ1-2 and V is TRBV6-1, with 7 bases fitting TRBD1. Germline lookup yields CDR1 MNHNS and CDR2 SASEGT. The CDR3 extends over 13 amino acids. V shed 1 base and J 9 bases; nucleotides not matched to a gene: 5. For the CDR3, the DNA is TGTGCCAGCAGTGAAGGGGACAGCTGGCGCTACACCTTC. It is translated as CASSEGDSWRYTF.

The gene calls are TRBV6-5 and TRBJ1-2, with a possible D match to TRBD1 (6 bases). The CDR3 covers 13 residues. V was pared by 5 bases and J by 6 bases, with 13 bases between. Germline lookup yields CDR1 MNHEY and CDR2 SVGAGI. The chain's CDR3 is CASSKTTGHGYTF. DNA for the CDR3: TGTGCCAGCAGTAAAACGACAGGCCATGGCTACACCTTC.

This chain uses TRBV2 with TRBJ2-1, with 16 bases matching TRBD2. Germline V gene data show CDR1 as SNHLY and CDR2 as FYNNEI. Trimming at V came to 7 bases and at J to 7 bases, leaving 4 bases not matched to a gene. This CDR3 region has 15 residues. The CDR3 spells CASIVGLAGGNEQFF. CDR3 nucleotides: TGTGCCAGCATAGTGGGACTAGCGGGAGGGAATGAGCAGTTCTTC.

This clone was observed a single time. The chain uses TRBV7-9 and TRBJ2-1; 11 bases match TRBD2. The germline V gene encodes CDR1 SEHNR and CDR2 FQNEAQ (reference sequence). The CDR3 covers 18 residues. V was pared by 0 bases and J by 6 bases, with 10 bases of the junction left unmatched. The CDR3 loop is CASSLALAGGVGCNEQFF. The DNA of the CDR3 is TGTGCCAGCAGCTTAGCTCTAGCGGGAGGCGTGGGCTGCAATGAGCAGTTCTTC.

The J gene is TRBJ2-7, the V gene TRBV5-8; D may be TRBD1 (5 bases). The germline V and J ends were trimmed by 1 base and 2 bases, with 10 bases remaining between them. Germline-derived CDR1 and CDR2 are SGHTS and YDEGEE. The CDR3 runs to 14 residues. CDR3 region: CASSLMAGTYEQYF. Here the CDR3 DNA reads TGTGCCAGCAGCTTGATGGCAGGGACCTACGAGCAGTACTTC.

The rearrangement uses TRBV12-5 and TRBJ2-1, with D possibly being TRBD2 (5 bases). CDR1 LGHNT and CDR2 FRNRAP come from the germline V gene. CDR3 size: 13 residues. V was pared by 5 bases and J by 10 bases, with 15 bases between. CDR3 amino acids: CASGEGMAGEQFF. As DNA, the CDR3 is TGTGCTAGTGGTGAAGGGATGGCGGGCGAGCAGTTCTTC.